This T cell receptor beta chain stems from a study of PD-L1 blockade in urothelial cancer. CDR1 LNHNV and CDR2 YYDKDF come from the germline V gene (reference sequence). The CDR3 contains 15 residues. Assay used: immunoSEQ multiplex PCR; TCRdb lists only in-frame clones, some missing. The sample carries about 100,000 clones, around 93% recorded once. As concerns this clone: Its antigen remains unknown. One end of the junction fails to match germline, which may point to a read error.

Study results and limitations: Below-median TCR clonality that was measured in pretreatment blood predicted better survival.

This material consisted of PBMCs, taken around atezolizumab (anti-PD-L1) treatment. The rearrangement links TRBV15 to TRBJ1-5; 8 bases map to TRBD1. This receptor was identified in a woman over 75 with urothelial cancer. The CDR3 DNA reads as TGTGCCACCAGCGGAGACAGGGGAGGCAATCAGCCCCAGCATTTT. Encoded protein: CATSGDRGGNQPQHF.